This entry concerns a single T cell receptor beta chain. By how much of the sample it makes up, this clonotype is large (0.1 to 1%). Per-base qualities were not stored, and no clone one base away is much larger. PBMCs were stained with CellTrace CFSE and grown for 5 to 7 days in RPMI containing approximately 7.6% human serum and peptide pools at 1 ug/mL each. On a BD FACSAria, proliferating CD4 T cells were sorted without fixation as live CD56-CD19-CD16-CD3+CD4+ CFSE-low cells. Enrolled adults were healthy and were found to be seronegative for ZIKV, JEV, YFV, DENV and WNV by microneutralization screening. The samples were taken from a phase 1, double-blinded, randomized, placebo-controlled trial testing an alum-adjuvanted Zika purified-inactivated virus (ZPIV) vaccine. Peripheral blood mononuclear cells were isolated by standard procedure and stored frozen in liquid nitrogen until use. Receptor libraries were prepared by 5' RACE. Before sequencing, the TCRbeta libraries were pooled in amounts proportional to the number of cells sorted for each library. RNAzol RT was used to extract total RNA from the sorted cells, and cDNA was then synthesized using an oligo(dT) primer together with a template-switching oligo. The TCRbeta V-CDR3-J region was amplified by PCR between a SMARTer oligo primer and a TCRbeta constant-region primer using Kapa HiFi. A second PCR attached Illumina adaptors and sample-specific index barcodes, followed by HighPrep bead cleanup and Bioanalyzer confirmation of a band of roughly 650 bp. Libraries were sequenced on an Illumina MiSeq with 2x151 bp paired-end reads. As for how the authors treated the data: Reads were demultiplexed with an in-house Java program, and MiXCR assigned TCRbeta annotations and counted clonotypes. Repertoire overlap was measured with Morisita-Horn indices from the R package vegan, along with UPGMA clustering and Circos plots of recurring clonotypes. Shannon diversity and richness were normalized to the maximum possible value based on input cell numbers, so that values between 0 and 1 were obtained. CDR3beta sequences were aligned with MUSCLE, distances were computed with SeqinR, and multidimensional scaling was plotted in R. TCRdb's own reprocessing of the public reads used fastp at Q25 and MiXCR and kept productive beta chains. One record per CDR3 amino acid sequence lists the most common genes and DNA. These V and J calls derive from TCRdb rather than the authors' analysis. The sample table holds roughly 300 distinct CDR3 sequences, of which around 7.8% were seen once. 55% to 80% of the sample is in the top ten clones.

The data are from a study of Japanese encephalitis immunity and Zika vaccine responses (dated by TCRdb to the early 2020s). Background for the entire study: Included participants received three 5.0 ug doses of alum-adjuvanted ZPIV at weeks 0, 4 and 28. Two to three months ahead of the first ZPIV dose, about a dozen participants were given JEV vaccine (IXIARO) as a two-dose regimen with the doses 28 days apart. Eleven to twelve participants received one dose of YFV vaccine (YF-VAX) before ZPIV, and nine participants were flavivirus-naive. Roughly 6 representative participants per pre-vaccination group were picked for TCR sequencing, using samples from week 52 and from week 0, the point after pre-vaccination but before ZPIV. TCR repertoires from a few flavivirus-naive individuals were additionally analyzed at weeks 2, 6 and 52 after the start of ZPIV vaccination. For stimulation, either ZIKV structural-protein peptide pools divided into flavivirus-conserved and non-conserved sets were used, or JEV or YFV peptides matching the pre-vaccination. ZIKV peptides were 15-mers overlapping by 11 residues, selected for NetMHCpan/NetMHCII-predicted epitopes with affinity below 50 nM. The study examined whether earlier vaccination against Japanese encephalitis virus (JEV) or yellow fever virus (YFV) influenced CD4 T cell responses to the Zika vaccine.

Reading from cysteine to phenylalanine, the CDR3 counts 18 amino acids. The DNA shown is the 54-base CDR3, in frame from base 1. Sequences LGHNA (CDR1) and YSLEER (CDR2) are obtained from the germline V gene. V loses 3 bases, J loses 3 bases, and the germline ends lie 23 bases apart. What the study reported, not specific to this receptor: CD8 T cell responses of very low magnitude were detected against ZIKV peptide pools and were observed in only a few individuals. Peptide-pool deconvolution was not performed because of sample size limitations, and consequently the individual peptides driving cross-reactive responses were not identified. Samples clustered by participant with no similarity between individuals, suggesting no public TCRs were detected. JEV-pre-vaccinated donors showed higher repertoire similarity across time-points and stimulations than YFV-pre-vaccinated donors, indicating more clonotypes common to ZIKV and JEV stimulation. In JEV-pre-vaccinated donors, the repertoire richness of CD4 T cells responding to conserved ZIKV epitopes dropped significantly after ZPIV. The analysis covered only a subset of trial participants who had three doses and adequate samples, rather than the whole vaccinated cohort.

Sequenced here: antigen-activated CD4+ T cells from blood, cultured, sampled during a Zika inactivated vaccine study. Here the chain combines TRBV4-3 and TRBJ1-2; too little of a D gene remains to name it. The receptor was isolated from an adult man who received an inactivated Zika virus vaccine. The CDR3 here reads CASSHAVEEERKDYGYTF. The nucleotides read TGCGCCAGCAGCCATGCGGTCGAGGAAGAGAGGAAGGACTATGGCTACACCTTC.